Listed below are T cell receptor beta chains from one sample, sequenced in a study of shared clonotypes between healthy human individuals. Assay: immunoSEQ multiplex PCR; the TCRdb copy retains only in-frame clones and omits some. The sample consists of fewer than 600,000 clones, 79% of them appearing once. Sequencing input: PBMCs. The receptors shown here come from a woman aged 40 to 50 in good health. Some clones in this sample may be carry-over from other donors' samples. CDR3s include the opening cysteine and the closing phenylalanine or tryptophan. D genes are given only for firm matches. Where a row states a size, it is once, few, many or the class of an expanded clone; other rows omit it.

v_call	clone_size	j_call	d_call	cdr3_aa	cdr3_nt
TRBV6-5	NA	TRBJ2-7	TRBD1	CASSSTGGSYEQYF	TGTGCCAGCAGTTCCACAGGGGGCTCCTACGAGCAGTACTTC
TRBV5-4	NA	TRBJ2-5	NA	CASSPGLRFETQYF	TGTGCCAGCAGCCCGGGACTCCGGTTCGAGACCCAGTACTTC
TRBV18	NA	TRBJ2-7	NA	CASSRGTSYEQYF	TGTGCCAGCTCACGTGGCACATCCTACGAGCAGTACTTC
TRBV7-3	once	TRBJ2-1	NA	CASSFEGEQFF	TGTGCCAGCAGCTTTGAAGGGGAGCAGTTCTTC
TRBV18	once	TRBJ2-2	NA	CASSPTEGQITGELFF	TGTGCCAGCTCCCCCACGGAGGGACAGATCACCGGGGAGCTGTTTTTT
TRBV5-1	NA	TRBJ2-1	NA	CASSSSGTPYNEQFF	TGCGCCAGCAGCTCTTCCGGGACGCCCTACAATGAGCAGTTCTTC
TRBV10-3	NA	TRBJ2-7	NA	CATLAEPYEQYF	TGTGCCACCTTAGCGGAGCCCTACGAGCAGTACTTC
TRBV4-3	NA	TRBJ2-5	NA	CASSQDLGAETQYF	TGCGCCAGCAGCCAAGATTTAGGGGCAGAGACCCAGTACTTC
TRBV7-6	NA	TRBJ1-4	NA	CASSLGGGAGEKLFF	TGTGCCAGCAGCTTAGGTGGGGGGGCTGGCGAAAAACTGTTTTTT
TRBV28	NA	TRBJ2-1	TRBD2	CASSLLPTGGLNEQFF	TGTGCCAGCAGTTTACTTCCCACGGGAGGGCTTAATGAGCAGTTCTTC
TRBV28	NA	TRBJ2-7	NA	CASTEGFEQYF	TGTGCCAGCACCGAGGGCTTCGAGCAGTACTTC
TRBV7-8	few	TRBJ1-5	NA	CASSLQGLNQPQHF	TGTGCCAGCAGCTTACAGGGCCTGAATCAGCCCCAGCATTTT
TRBV7-2	NA	TRBJ2-1	NA	CASSLVAALSYNEQFF	TGTGCCAGCAGCTTAGTAGCGGCCCTCTCCTACAATGAGCAGTTCTTC
TRBV6-4	few	TRBJ2-3	TRBD2	CASSDGTTFTDTQYF	TGTGCCAGCAGTGACGGGACTACCTTCACCGATACGCAGTATTTT
TRBV19	NA	TRBJ1-1	NA	CASSVDTANTEAFF	TGTGCCAGTAGTGTGGACACCGCGAACACTGAAGCTTTCTTT
TRBV30	few	TRBJ1-2	NA	CAWSLDTGTLVYGYTF	TGTGCCTGGAGCCTTGATACCGGGACTCTCGTTTATGGCTACACCTTC
TRBV15	NA	TRBJ1-1	NA	CATSRDQWIRGVTEAFF	TGTGCCACCAGCAGAGATCAGTGGATTCGGGGGGTCACTGAAGCTTTCTTT
TRBV10-3	NA	TRBJ2-1	TRBD1	CATRQTRAGGYNEQFF	TGTGCCACCCGGCAAACCAGGGCAGGGGGCTACAATGAGCAGTTCTTC
TRBV28	NA	TRBJ1-1	NA	CASGIRGRGTEAFF	TGTGCCAGCGGGATCCGGGGCAGGGGAACTGAAGCTTTCTTT
TRBV29-1	once	TRBJ2-2	TRBD1	CSARPGQGAGELFF	TGCAGCGCCCGCCCGGGACAGGGCGCCGGGGAGCTGTTTTTT
TRBV7-8	once	TRBJ2-1	TRBD1	CASSPSGTASYNEQFF	TGTGCCAGCAGCCCTTCCGGGACAGCCTCCTACAATGAGCAGTTCTTC
TRBV25-1	NA	TRBJ1-2	NA	CASSEPTGAYSGYTF	TGTGCCAGCAGTGAACCGACAGGAGCCTACTCGGGCTACACCTTC